This TCR beta chain emerged from a study of T-cell memory formation after mild COVID-19. Study-level findings and limits: CD4+ contracting clones lay mainly in CM and EM, CD8+ ones in EMRA.

The CDR3 runs to 14 residues. Trimming shortened V by 5 bases and J by 3 bases, and 13 bases separated the two germline ends. TCRdb reprocessed the 5' RACE reads via MiXCR and lists one record per CDR3 protein. The sample lists approximately 60,000 distinct CDR3 sequences; more than 8% were seen once. Concerning this clonotype itself: Its specificity is not known.

V and J are TRBV12-3 or TRBV12-4 and TRBJ1-1; TRBD1 might be the D (6 bases). The sequencing sample was made of PBMCs or a T cell subset sorted from them (not recorded which). The receptor's source is a man aged 18 to 30 who had mild COVID-19 (a few samples of this study predate the infection). Cell type and time point are not known. The CDR3 DNA sequence: TGTGCCAGCAGTCTGGCCGGGACATACACTGAAGCTTTCTTT. Its protein is CASSLAGTYTEAFF.